The TCR beta chain under discussion was sequenced for a study of cytomegalovirus exposure and HLA in healthy donors. Primers: 60 Vbeta forward and 13 Jbeta reverse. The table came from immunoSEQ multiplex PCR; TCRdb's copy has only in-frame clones and leaves some out. The sample has some 200,000 clones, roughly 60% seen once. Germline CDR1 reads SNHLY; CDR2 reads FYNNEI. There are 14 residues in the CDR3. With 4 bases clipped from V and 0 bases from J, the junction kept 1 base outside the gene matches. J is TRBJ2-7 and V is TRBV2, with TRBD1 identical over 9 bases. The clonotype originates from a man aged 35-49 years in good health and CMV-seronegative. The specimen was PBMCs. The CDR3 region is CASSGQGVSYEQYF. CDR3 in DNA: TGTGCCAGCAGTGGACAGGGGGTCTCCTACGAGCAGTACTTC. Variable domain in full (rest from reference TRBV2 and TRBJ2-7): EPEVTQTPSHQVTQMGQEVILRCVPISNHLYFYWYRQILGQKVEFLVSFYNNEISEKSEIFDDQFSVERPDGSNFTLKIRSTKLEDSAMYFCASSGQGVSYEQYFGPGTRLTVT.